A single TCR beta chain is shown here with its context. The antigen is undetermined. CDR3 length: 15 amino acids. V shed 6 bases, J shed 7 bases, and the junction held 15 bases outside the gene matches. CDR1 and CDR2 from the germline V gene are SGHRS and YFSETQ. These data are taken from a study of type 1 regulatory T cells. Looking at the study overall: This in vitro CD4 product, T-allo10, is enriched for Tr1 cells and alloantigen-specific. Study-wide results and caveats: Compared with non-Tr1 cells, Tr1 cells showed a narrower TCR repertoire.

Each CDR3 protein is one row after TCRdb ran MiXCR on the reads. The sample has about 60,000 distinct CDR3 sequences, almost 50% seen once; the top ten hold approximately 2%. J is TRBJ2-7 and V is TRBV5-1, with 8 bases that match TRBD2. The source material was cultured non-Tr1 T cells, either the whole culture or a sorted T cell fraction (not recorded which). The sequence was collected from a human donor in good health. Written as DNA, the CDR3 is TGCGCCAGCACATTGGGAGCGGGGGCCTTCGGGGAGCAGTACTTC. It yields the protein CASTLGAGAFGEQYF.